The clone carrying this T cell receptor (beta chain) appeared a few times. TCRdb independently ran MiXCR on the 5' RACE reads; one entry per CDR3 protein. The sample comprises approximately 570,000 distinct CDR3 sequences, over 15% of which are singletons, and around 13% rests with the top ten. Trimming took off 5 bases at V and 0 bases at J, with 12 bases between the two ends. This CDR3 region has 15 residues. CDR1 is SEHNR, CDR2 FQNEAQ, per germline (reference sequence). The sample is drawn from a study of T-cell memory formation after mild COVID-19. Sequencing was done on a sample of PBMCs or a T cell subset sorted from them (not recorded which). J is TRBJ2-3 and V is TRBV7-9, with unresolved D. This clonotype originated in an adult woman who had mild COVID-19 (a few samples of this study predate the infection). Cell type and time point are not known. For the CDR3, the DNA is TGTGCCAGCAGCCCCTGGAGAGGTAGCACAGATACGCAGTATTTT. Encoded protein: CASSPWRGSTDTQYF. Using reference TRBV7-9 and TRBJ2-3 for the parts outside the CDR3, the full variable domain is DTGVSQNPRHKITKRGQNVTFRCDPISEHNRLYWYRQTLGQGPEFLTYFQNEAQLEKSRLLSDRFSAERPKGSFSTLEIQRTEQGDSAMYLCASSPWRGSTDTQYFGPGTRLTVL.